This T cell receptor beta chain was documented in a study of response to subunit inactivated influenza vaccine. Study-wide findings and caveats: The authors suggested that few new T cells are recruited per seasonal influenza vaccination.

The germline V gene encodes CDR1 DFQATT and CDR2 SNEGSKA (reference sequence). V shed 6 bases and J shed 0 bases, with 9 bases lying between them. The CDR3 length is 13 residues. Points on this clonotype: Its antigen is not known. A much larger clone lies one base from this, so it may be a read error.

Each CDR3 protein gets one entry after TCRdb re-called the RT-PCR reads with MiXCR. The sample records about 520,000 distinct CDR3 sequences, about a tenth being singletons. V and J are TRBV20-1 and TRBJ1-5; no firm D call. Sequencing was performed on PBMCs from blood, taken roughly 48 days after vaccination. This receptor was obtained from a man aged 50 to 59 who received an inactivated influenza vaccine. This CDR3 reads CSAVQCSNQPQHF. DNA for the CDR3: TGCAGTGCCGTACAGTGTAGCAATCAGCCCCAGCATTTT.